The 14 T cell receptor beta chains in this list originate from one sample, sequenced in a study of human T cells and chemical hapten exposure (dated by TCRdb to the early 2020s). The library was generated by RACE. Sequenced on a NextSeq 500. TCRdb trimmed public reads at Q25 via fastp, called clones via MiXCR and kept in-frame beta chains. Each entry is one CDR3 protein sequence, shown with its most common DNA and genes. A total of 85,000 to 95,000 distinct CDR3 sequences appear in this sample, approximately 10% of them only once. Jointly, the top ten make up about 3% of the sample. The time point label, as the study defines it: healthy volunteer bleed at 2 weeks. Total RNA was extracted from unfractionated whole blood collected in Tempus Blood RNA tubes. The sample was whole blood. Receptors originate from a female donor in good health. Some clones in this sample may be carry-over from other donors' samples.

There are many counts of this clonotype. The J gene is TRBJ2-2, the V gene TRBV7-3; D is unresolved. Germline V CDR1 and CDR2: SGHTA, FQGTGA. This CDR3 region has 15 residues. Trimming pared 3 bases from V and 2 bases from J, leaving 10 bases between. The CDR3 DNA reads TGTGCCAGCAGCTTTTCGACGGAAAACACCGGGGAGCTGTTTTTT. Encoded protein: CASSFSTENTGELFF.

This clonotype was detected ten times or more. The chain is built from TRBV6-5 and TRBJ2-3; maybe TRBD2 (5 bases). Trimming took off 2 bases at V and 4 bases at J, with 13 bases between the two ends. Germline V gene data show CDR1 as MNHEY and CDR2 as SVGAGI. CDR3 length: 15 amino acids. DNA of the CDR3: TGTGCCAGCAGTTACGGAGCGGAGGCACCAGATACGCAGTATTTT. This gives the protein CASSYGAEAPDTQYF.

This clonotype was seen repeatedly, ten times or more. In DNA form, the CDR3 reads TGCAGTGCCCTCGGGACTAGGGCTAAGCAGTACTTC. Encoded protein: CSALGTRAKQYF. The chain is built from TRBV20-1 and TRBJ2-7, with 8 nucleotides matching TRBD2. Germline assignment: CDR1 DFQATT and CDR2 SNEGSKA (reference sequence). V was clipped by 6 bases and J by 8 bases; unmatched bases: 9. CDR3 size: 12 residues.

The chain carries TRBV20-1 and TRBJ2-1; weak D call: TRBD1 (5 bases). The CDR3 spans 16 residues. The V end was cut by 0 bases, the J end by 5 bases, with 17 bases between. The germline V gene has CDR1 DFQATT and CDR2 SNEGSKA (reference sequence). Written as DNA, the CDR3 is TGCAGTGCTAGAGATAGCCCGCAGGGTGTGCACAATGAGCAGTTCTTC. As protein: CSARDSPQGVHNEQFF.

This chain's CDR3 is CASGLSSYEQYF. CDR3 DNA sequence: TGTGCCAGCGGACTGAGCTCCTACGAGCAGTACTTC. The chain recombines TRBV6-2 or TRBV6-3 with TRBJ2-7; a weak D match, TRBD2 (5 bases). Between the trimmed V and J ends, which lost 8 bases and 0 bases, there was a span of 8 bases. The germline V gene encodes CDR1 MNHEY and CDR2 SVGEGT. This CDR3 is 12 amino acids long.

The CDR3 bases are TGTGCCAGCAGCCCGGGCATTAGGAGGGCCCCGTACTTC. As protein: CASSPGIRRAPYF. The rearrangement joins TRBV7-2 to TRBJ2-7; possibly TRBD2 for D (6 bases). This CDR3 region has 13 residues. Germline CDR1 SGHTA, CDR2 FQGNSA. V lost 5 bases to trimming and J lost 12 bases, with 20 bases between them.

For this clonotype: Since a much larger clone is just one base distant, this may be a read error. This chain joins TRBV28 and TRBJ2-2, with 9 bases aligning to TRBD1. CDR1 is MDHEN and CDR2 is SYDVKM in the germline V gene. CDR3 size: 15 residues. DNA for the CDR3: TGTGCCAGCGGTTTACAGGGGGCTTGGACCGGGGAGCTGTTTTTT. This gives the protein CASGLQGAWTGELFF.

V gene TRBV29-1 combines with J gene TRBJ2-3; 10 nucleotides agree with TRBD2. CDR1 is SQVTM, CDR2 ANQGSEA, per germline. The V segment lost 7 bases and the J segment 1 base; nucleotides outside the gene matches: 2. The CDR3 spans 13 residues. CDR3 coding DNA: TGCAGCGCGGGGACTAGCGGCACAGATACGCAGTATTTT. Translation gives CSAGTSGTDTQYF.

A few counts support this clonotype. The genes are TRBV13 and TRBJ2-7, with D possibly matching TRBD1 (6 bases). Per the germline V gene, CDR1 is PRHDT and CDR2 is FYEKMQ (reference sequence). The CDR3 sequence is 13 residues long. The ends were cut back, 4 bases at V and 3 bases at J, with 10 bases in the middle. DNA of the CDR3: TGTGCCAGCAGCTACAGGGATAGCTACGAGCAGTACTTC. Translating gives CASSYRDSYEQYF.

This chain connects TRBV7-9 to TRBJ1-1, with D possibly being TRBD1 (5 bases). The CDR3 has 12 amino acids. Per germline, CDR1 SEHNR and CDR2 FQNEAQ (reference sequence). Trimming removed 2 bases from V and 11 bases from J, with 12 bases in between. The CDR3 sequence: CASSLMGGDAFF. Written as DNA, the CDR3 is TGTGCCAGCAGCTTAATGGGGGGGGATGCTTTCTTT.

This clonotype appeared many times. The chain combines TRBV27 with TRBJ1-1; D not certain. V lost 2 bases and J 5 bases, leaving 9 bases between the germline ends. The CDR3 loop spans 13 amino acids. Germline V lookup: CDR1 MNHEY, CDR2 SMNVEV (reference sequence). The CDR3 loop reads CASSLGVGTEAFF. Written as DNA, the CDR3 is TGTGCCAGCAGTTTAGGGGTTGGGACTGAAGCTTTCTTT.

The chain combines TRBV2 with TRBJ2-3, with 10 positions matching TRBD2. Trimming removed 7 bases from V and 3 bases from J; junction bases left unmatched: 7. The germline gives CDR1 SNHLY, CDR2 FYNNEI. This CDR3 has 15 residues. The CDR3 nucleotides are TGTGCCAGCACGACTCTAGCGGGGGAGACAGATACGCAGTATTTT. Amino acids: CASTTLAGETDTQYF.

The rearrangement joins TRBV28 to TRBJ2-4, with D hard to call. The germline CDR1 and CDR2 sequences are MDHEN and SYDVKM. The CDR3 length is 13 residues. Trimming removed 3 bases at V and 5 bases at J, with 8 bases between. CDR3 protein: CASSLRMENIQYF. CDR3 sequence (DNA): TGTGCCAGCAGTTTGAGGATGGAAAACATTCAGTACTTC. Variable domain in full (rest from reference TRBV28 and TRBJ2-4): DVKVTQSSRYLVKRTGEKVFLECVQDMDHENMFWYRQDPGLGLRLIYFSYDVKMKEKGDIPEGYSVSREKKERFSLILESASTNQTSMYLCASSLRMENIQYFGAGTRLSVL.

This clonotype showed up just a few times. The gene calls are TRBV2 and TRBJ1-4; D unclear. With 4 bases removed from V and 8 bases from J, the gap between germline ends came to 5 bases. Germline V gene data show CDR1 as SNHLY and CDR2 as FYNNEI. CDR3 length equals 11 residues. The CDR3: CASSGREKLFF. The CDR3 coding sequence is TGTGCCAGCAGTGGAAGAGAAAAACTGTTTTTT.